This T cell receptor beta chain was profiled in a study of shared clonotypes between healthy human individuals. Findings and limits, study-wide: Across a handful of donors, naive CD4 shared around 5%, naive CD8 less than 4%, memory CD4 roughly 2.2%, memory CD8 0.35% to 0.5%.

Cells designated naive CD8 were CD45RO-negative and were positively selected for CCR7, with terminally differentiated effector memory CD45RA+ cells excluded. The authors distributed each subset's genomic DNA evenly over several immunoSEQ plates. Clones were read by immunoSEQ multiplex PCR, and TCRdb kept only the in-frame ones, dropping some. The sample carries hundreds of thousands of clones, approximately 96% recorded once. This clone was detected once. No antigen is known for it. The receptor's source is a woman in her 30s in good health. Sample: naive CD8+ T cells sorted from blood.

CDR3 protein: CASSQDPAGRMISYEQYF. As DNA, the CDR3 is TGCGCCAGCAGCCAAGACCCTGCCGGGAGAATGATCTCCTACGAGCAGTACTTC. The genes are TRBV4-1 and TRBJ2-7; the D gene is possibly TRBD2 (6 bases). The CDR3 totals 18 residues. V was trimmed by 0 bases and J by 0 bases, leaving 18 bases between them. Germline V gives CDR1 MGHRA, CDR2 YSYEKL.